The next 5 T cell receptor beta chains were all read from a single sample in a study of regulatory T cells in long-lasting Graves disease. Researchers made TCR beta libraries by using iRepertoire HTBI primers and running Arm-PCR on CDR3 regions. TCRdb reprocessed the multiplex PCR reads with MiXCR, giving one entry per CDR3 protein. The table has 300,000 or so distinct CDR3 sequences, about 18% seen once. Sample time point: persistent/refractory GD, antithyroid drugs over 5 years with positive TRAb. PBMC RNA served as the TCR library source. Sequences were derived from peripheral blood mononuclear cells (PBMCs), sampled when the disease was refractory, from a patient treated with antithyroid drugs. These receptors were collected from a female donor with Graves disease.

This clonotype has ten or more counts. V gene TRBV28 combines with J gene TRBJ2-4, with D maybe TRBD2 (5 bases). The CDR3 is 13 amino acids. Between the trimmed V and J ends, which lost 7 bases and 7 bases, there was a span of 14 bases. The germline CDR1 and CDR2 sequences are MDHEN and SYDVKM. Here the CDR3 reads CASTLATKNIQYF. For the CDR3, the DNA is TGTGCCAGCACCCTTGCGACTAAGAACATTCAGTACTTC.

This clonotype was picked up many times. The chain is built from TRBV20-1 and TRBJ1-1, with a possible D match to TRBD1 (5 bases). This CDR3 contains 14 residues. Deletions cut 3 bases from V and 1 base from J, with 12 bases between. Per germline, CDR1 DFQATT and CDR2 SNEGSKA (reference sequence). The CDR3 nucleotides read TGCAGTGCTAGGGGGGTGAGGGGGAACACTGAAGCTTTCTTT. As protein: CSARGVRGNTEAFF.

This clonotype has just a few counts. V and J are TRBV14 and TRBJ1-6; D call uncertain. Trimming took off 0 bases at V and 7 bases at J, with 7 bases between the two ends. The CDR3 is 14 amino acids. Per germline, CDR1 SGHDN and CDR2 FVKESK. Here the CDR3 DNA reads TGTGCCAGCAGCCAAGATTTACGGAATTCACCCCTCCACTTT. Its protein product is CASSQDLRNSPLHF.

This clonotype was seen ten or more times. V and J are TRBV2 and TRBJ2-7; D is ambiguous. Germline lookup yields CDR1 SNHLY and CDR2 FYNNEI. The CDR3 consists of 14 residues. V lost 4 bases to trimming and J lost 6 bases, with 16 bases between them. The CDR3 spells CASSAVTKVGEQYF. The CDR3 DNA reads TGTGCCAGCAGTGCGGTCACCAAGGTCGGCGAGCAGTACTTC.

This clonotype was seen more than once but under ten times. This chain uses TRBV7-8 with TRBJ2-2, with 10 bases identical to TRBD2. The CDR3 is made up of 16 amino acids. The V gene end was trimmed by 3 bases and the J gene end by 1 base; junction bases not matched to a gene: 2. Looked up from germline, CDR1 is SGHVS and CDR2 is FQNEAQ. The CDR3 nucleotides read TGTGCCAGCAGCTTGGTAGCGGGGGGGAACACCGGGGAGCTGTTTTTT. Amino acid sequence: CASSLVAGGNTGELFF.